The 29 T cell receptor beta chains listed next were all sequenced from one sample in a study of blood T cell repertoires in COVID-19. Libraries were prepared by immunoSEQ multiplex PCR; TCRdb keeps only in-frame clonotypes and omits some of them. The table shows 250,000 to 400,000 clones, with roughly 88% occurring only once. Sequenced input: peripheral blood. The receptors were sampled from a woman in her twenties or thirties with COVID-19, enrolled during active disease.

The rearrangement links TRBV5-1 to TRBJ1-1; D is unresolved. V lost 1 base and J lost 0, with 7 bases in between. Germline V gene data show CDR1 as SGHRS and CDR2 as YFSETQ. The CDR3 is made up of 14 amino acids. The CDR3, as DNA: TGCGCCAGCAGCTTGAGTCAGGTGAACACTGAAGCTTTCTTT. Translation gives CASSLSQVNTEAFF. The full variable domain, in which reference TRBV5-1 and TRBJ1-1 provide the parts outside the CDR3, is KAGVTQTPRYLIKTRGQQVTLSCSPISGHRSVSWYQQTPGQGLQFLFEYFSETQRNKGNFPGRFSGRQFSNSRSEMNVSTLELGDSALYLCASSLSQVNTEAFFGQGTRLTVV.

V gene TRBV3-1 (or the pseudogene TRBV3-2) combines with J gene TRBJ2-1; 14 nucleotides match TRBD2. The CDR3 contains 18 residues. Per germline, CDR1 LGHDT and CDR2 YNNKEL (reference sequence). V trimming: 1 base; J trimming: 2 bases; junction bases outside the gene matches: 4. CDR3 protein: CASSQAGLAGAPYNEQFF. CDR3 in DNA: TGTGCCAGCAGCCAAGCGGGACTAGCGGGAGCACCCTACAATGAGCAGTTCTTC.

The rearrangement links TRBV5-1 to TRBJ1-2; TRBD1 matches 8 bases. The germline V gene has CDR1 SGHRS and CDR2 YFSETQ. This CDR3 is built from 14 residues. Losses at the gene ends were 2 bases for V and 3 bases for J; bases not matched to a gene: 3. This CDR3 reads CASSLQTGDYGYTF. The DNA of the CDR3 is TGCGCCAGCAGCTTACAGACAGGGGACTATGGCTACACCTTC.

The chain combines TRBV6-1 with TRBJ1-5; TRBD1 might be the D (5 bases). The ends were cut back, 2 bases at V and 0 bases at J, with 8 bases in the middle. Germline assignment: CDR1 MNHNS and CDR2 SASEGT. This CDR3 has 15 residues. The CDR3 sequence is CASSEQGYSNQPQHF. The DNA for the CDR3 is TGTGCCAGCAGTGAACAGGGCTATAGCAATCAGCCCCAGCATTTT.

The J gene is TRBJ2-5, the V gene TRBV18; 11 bases match TRBD2. There are 14 residues in the CDR3. The V and J ends lost 5 bases and 5 bases, in that order; junction bases with no gene match: 4. The germline CDR1 and CDR2 sequences are KGHSH and LQKENI. In DNA, the CDR3 is TGTGCCAGCTCATCACTAGCGGGAGACGAGACCCAGTACTTC. Its translation is CASSSLAGDETQYF.

The rearrangement uses TRBV28 and TRBJ2-7, with 9 bases lining up with TRBD1. The CDR3 sequence is 16 residues long. From germline, CDR1 is MDHEN and CDR2 SYDVKM. Unmatched junction bases numbered 9, after V lost 5 bases and J lost 1 base. CDR3 residues: CASSPGQGVRSYEQYF. DNA for the CDR3: TGTGCCAGCAGTCCGGGACAGGGTGTGAGGTCCTACGAGCAGTACTTC. Combining the CDR3 with reference TRBV28 and TRBJ2-7 gives the whole variable domain DVKVTQSSRYLVKRTGEKVFLECVQDMDHENMFWYRQDPGLGLRLIYFSYDVKMKEKGDIPEGYSVSREKKERFSLILESASTNQTSMYLCASSPGQGVRSYEQYFGPGTRLTVT.

The CDR3 is CAWTKKDYATQFF. The CDR3 nucleotides read TGTGCCTGGACTAAAAAGGACTATGCGACGCAGTTCTTC. The J gene is TRBJ2-1, the V gene TRBV30, with D possibly matching TRBD2 (6 bases). CDR1 and CDR2 (germline): GTSNPN, SVGIG (reference sequence). The V end lost 4 bases, the J end lost 12 bases, and 19 bases lay between the germline ends. The CDR3 runs to 13 residues.

This chain connects TRBV20-1 to TRBJ2-3; possible D gene TRBD1, 6 bases. The CDR3 is 12 amino acids. CDR1 and CDR2 from the germline V gene are DFQATT and SNEGSKA (reference sequence). Trimming left V 3 bases short and J 3 bases short, with 7 bases between. The CDR3 is CSASTGTDTQYF. The CDR3 nucleotides are TGCAGTGCTAGTACAGGGACAGATACGCAGTATTTT.

On this clone: This CDR3 is also generated by other DNA sequences in the sample. The gene calls are TRBV27 and TRBJ1-5, with D possibly being TRBD1 (5 bases). This CDR3 has 14 amino acids. The germline CDR1 and CDR2 sequences are MNHEY and SMNVEV (reference sequence). V gave up 3 bases and J gave up 1 base, with 7 bases separating them. This CDR3 is CASSLAGSNQPQHF. The CDR3 DNA is TGTGCCAGCAGTTTGGCAGGGAGCAATCAGCCCCAGCATTTT.

This chain uses TRBV13 with TRBJ1-1; no clear D gene. The CDR3 contains 13 residues. Germline assignment: CDR1 PRHDT and CDR2 FYEKMQ (reference sequence). V was pared by 6 bases and J by 5 bases, with 13 bases between. Written as DNA, the CDR3 is TGTGCCAGCAGTTCCGGTGGCGGGACTGAAGCTTTCTTT. It codes for CASSSGGGTEAFF. The variable domain in full, completed from reference TRBV13 and TRBJ1-1, reads AAGVIQSPRHLIKEKRETATLKCYPIPRHDTVYWYQQGPGQDPQFLISFYEKMQSDKGSIPDRFSAQQFSDYHSELNMSSLELGDSALYFCASSSGGGTEAFFGQGTRLTVV.

This chain uses TRBV3-1 (or the pseudogene TRBV3-2) with TRBJ2-1, with TRBD2 matching over 12 bases. Trimming took 5 bases from V and 0 from J; bases not matched to a gene: 14. The CDR3 contains 20 residues. Germline V gene sequence: CDR1 LGHDT, CDR2 YNNKEL (reference sequence). The CDR3 coding sequence is TGTGCCAGCAGCACAGGGAAACTAGCGGGAGGCCCGAGCTCCTACAATGAGCAGTTCTTC. As protein: CASSTGKLAGGPSSYNEQFF.

J is TRBJ2-6 and V is TRBV2; no clear D. The germline CDR1 and CDR2 sequences are SNHLY and FYNNEI. The CDR3 is 15 residues long. With 5 bases removed from V and 0 bases from J, the gap between germline ends came to 8 bases. CDR3 sequence (DNA): TGTGCCAGCAGTCAGGATTCCTCTGGGGCCAACGTCCTGACTTTC. Translated, it gives CASSQDSSGANVLTF.

The chain couples TRBV18 to TRBJ2-3; D is perhaps TRBD1 (6 bases). The ends were cut back, 5 bases at V and 5 bases at J, with 8 bases in the middle. Germline V gene lookup returns CDR1 KGHSH and CDR2 LQKENI. The CDR3 sequence is 12 residues long. CDR3 residues: CASSVRGDTQYF. CDR3 DNA sequence: TGTGCCAGCTCAGTCAGGGGAGATACGCAGTATTTT.

The rearrangement links TRBV5-1 to TRBJ1-2; D is uncertain. This CDR3 is 14 amino acids long. Trimming took 4 bases from V and 4 from J, leaving 14 bases between them. CDR1 is SGHRS and CDR2 is YFSETQ in the germline V gene. CDR3 sequence reads: CASSRLGLLYGYTF. CDR3 in DNA: TGCGCCAGCAGCCGCCTAGGCCTCCTCTATGGCTACACCTTC.

The chain uses TRBV5-1 and TRBJ1-6, with 7 bases identical to TRBD1. Trimming cost V 0 bases and J 9 bases; bases outside gene matches: 6. In germline, CDR1 is SGHRS, CDR2 YFSETQ. The CDR3 has 15 residues. CDR3 amino acids: CASSLEQTGSSPLHF. In DNA, the CDR3 is TGCGCCAGCAGCTTGGAACAGACAGGGTCTTCACCCCTCCACTTT. The complete variable domain, with remaining parts taken from reference TRBV5-1 and TRBJ1-6, reads KAGVTQTPRYLIKTRGQQVTLSCSPISGHRSVSWYQQTPGQGLQFLFEYFSETQRNKGNFPGRFSGRQFSNSRSEMNVSTLELGDSALYLCASSLEQTGSSPLHFGNGTRLTVT.

The chain couples TRBV3-1 (or the pseudogene TRBV3-2) to TRBJ2-1; 10 nucleotides match TRBD2. This CDR3 comprises 16 residues. The ends lost 2 bases at V and 4 bases at J; junction bases unmatched: 5. The germline V gene encodes CDR1 LGHDT and CDR2 YNNKEL (reference sequence). In DNA, the CDR3 is TGTGCCAGCAGCCAATTGACTAGCGGGCCGTACAATGAGCAGTTCTTC. Translated: CASSQLTSGPYNEQFF.

This clone has just one count. The rearrangement links TRBV5-1 to TRBJ1-1, with 7 bases that match TRBD1. V trimming: 1 base; J trimming: 3 bases; junction bases outside the gene matches: 3. The CDR3 extends over 14 amino acids. The germline CDR1 and CDR2 sequences are SGHRS and YFSETQ. CDR3 DNA sequence: TGCGCCAGCAGCTTGACAGGGGTAGACACTGAAGCTTTCTTT. This sequence encodes CASSLTGVDTEAFF.

The J gene is TRBJ1-2, the V gene TRBV7-9; D is perhaps TRBD1 (5 bases). V was cut by 5 bases and J by 4 bases, with 11 bases left in between. The CDR3 runs to 13 residues. Germline V gene sequence: CDR1 SEHNR, CDR2 FQNEAQ (reference sequence). CDR3 amino acids: CASSPRQLYGYTF. The CDR3 bases are TGTGCCAGCAGCCCTAGACAGCTCTATGGCTACACCTTC.

This clone was picked up one time. The chain joins TRBV19 to TRBJ2-2; 11 nucleotides line up with TRBD1. This CDR3 has 18 amino acids. V was clipped by 3 bases and J by 1 base; unmatched bases: 7. From germline, CDR1 is LNHDA and CDR2 SQIVND (reference sequence). Here the CDR3 reads CASSIFGQGAENTGELFF. The CDR3 DNA follows: TGTGCCAGTAGTATCTTTGGACAGGGGGCCGAGAACACCGGGGAGCTGTTTTTT.

The chain is built from TRBV28 and TRBJ2-3; TRBD1 agrees at 10 bases. The germline gives CDR1 MDHEN, CDR2 SYDVKM. This CDR3 is 17 amino acids long. V dropped 7 bases and J dropped 0; count of bases not matched to a gene: 10. CDR3 region: CASNPPRTGGSTDTQYF. CDR3 sequence (DNA): TGTGCCAGCAACCCGCCTCGGACAGGGGGAAGCACAGATACGCAGTATTTT.

CDR3 in amino acids: CASTSSPGTVYGYTF. As DNA, the CDR3 is TGTGCCAGCACCTCGAGTCCCGGGACAGTCTATGGCTACACCTTC. The chain carries TRBV7-9 and TRBJ1-2; 7 bases match TRBD1. Germline CDR1 is SEHNR and CDR2 is FQNEAQ (reference sequence). V gave up 7 bases and J gave up 4 bases; unmatched junction bases: 12. The CDR3 is made up of 15 amino acids.

CDR3 in amino acids: CASRERRGGGRNEQFF. CDR3 coding DNA: TGTGCCAGCAGGGAGAGAAGGGGTGGGGGGAGGAATGAGCAGTTCTTC. The chain combines TRBV2 with TRBJ2-1; possible D gene TRBD2, 6 bases. Germline V gene lookup returns CDR1 SNHLY and CDR2 FYNNEI. This CDR3 has 16 amino acids. V lost 6 bases and J lost 7, with 22 bases in between.

V is TRBV30 and J is TRBJ1-2; TRBD1 aligns across 9 bases. Germline V gene lookup returns CDR1 GTSNPN and CDR2 SVGIG (reference sequence). The length of the CDR3 is 13 residues. V shed 5 bases and J 0 bases; nucleotides not matched to a gene: 1. The CDR3 reads CAWGTGTNYGYTF. The CDR3 DNA sequence: TGTGCCTGGGGGACAGGGACTAACTATGGCTACACCTTC.

The V and J genes are TRBV6-5 and TRBJ2-3; TRBD2 matches at 7 bases. The germline CDR1 and CDR2 sequences are MNHEY and SVGAGI. CDR3 length: 11 residues. Trimming cost V 6 bases and J 6 bases; bases outside gene matches: 0. The CDR3 bases are TGTGCCAGCAGGGGAGGGGATACGCAGTATTTT. This translates into CASRGGDTQYF.

The CDR3 nucleotides are TGTGCCAGCAGCCCAAACAGGGGCTACGAGCAGTACTTC. Its protein product is CASSPNRGYEQYF. V usage is TRBV2 and J usage is TRBJ2-7; 7 positions agree with TRBD1. Germline V lookup: CDR1 SNHLY, CDR2 FYNNEI. The length of the CDR3 is 13 residues. The J segment lost 3 bases and the V segment lost 6 bases, leaving 5 bases of the junction unmatched.

J is TRBJ1-1 and V is TRBV5-6, with TRBD1 matching 7 bases. Germline CDR1 is SGHDT and CDR2 is YYEEEE. The CDR3 is made up of 16 amino acids. Trimming cost V 0 bases and J 0 bases; bases outside gene matches: 5. CDR3 nucleotides: TGTGCCAGCAGCTTGGCGGGACAGAGGATGAACACTGAAGCTTTCTTT. Protein: CASSLAGQRMNTEAFF. Drawing the rest from reference TRBV5-6 and TRBJ1-1, the complete variable domain is DAGVTQSPTHLIKTRGQQVTLRCSPKSGHDTVSWYQQALGQGPQFIFQYYEEEERQRGNFPDRFSGHQFPNYSSELNVNALLLGDSALYLCASSLAGQRMNTEAFFGQGTRLTVV.

The rearrangement uses TRBV6-6 and TRBJ2-1; possibly TRBD1 for D (7 bases). The CDR3 covers 16 residues. The V gene lost 6 bases and the J gene lost 4 bases, with 19 bases spanning the gap. CDR1 is MNHNY, CDR2 SVGAGI, per germline (reference sequence). CDR3: CASSPIRGVSYNEQFF. In nucleotides, the CDR3 is TGTGCCAGCAGCCCCATCAGGGGGGTTAGTTACAATGAGCAGTTCTTC.

DNA of the CDR3: TGTGCCAGCAGCCAAGATTTAGGGGATTCACCCCTCCACTTT. Protein: CASSQDLGDSPLHF. The rearrangement joins TRBV4-2 to TRBJ1-6, with a weak D call TRBD1 (5 bases). Germline CDR1 is LGHNA and CDR2 is YNFKEQ. V gave up 0 bases and J gave up 8 bases, with 8 bases separating them. CDR3 length: 14 residues.

This clone has only one observation. This chain connects TRBV18 to TRBJ1-5; unclear D gene. The V gene lost 3 bases and the J gene lost 8 bases, with 14 bases spanning the gap. Germline loops: CDR1 KGHSH, CDR2 LQKENI. The CDR3 runs to 14 residues. The DNA for the CDR3 is TGTGCCAGCTCACCCCGAGGCCGGGAGGAGCCCCAGCATTTT. As protein: CASSPRGREEPQHF.